These 4 T cell receptor beta chains were all obtained from the same sample, sequenced in a study of blood T cell repertoires in COVID-19. The table came from immunoSEQ multiplex PCR; TCRdb's copy has only in-frame clones and leaves some out. In the table there are about 150,000 clones, roughly nine tenths of which are singletons. The sample comprised peripheral blood. All receptors derive from a woman aged 40 to 55 with acute or convalescent COVID-19.

The CDR3 sequence: CASGGSGTFVQPQHF. CDR3 DNA: TGTGCTAGTGGGGGAAGCGGGACCTTTGTCCAGCCCCAGCATTTT. This chain connects TRBV12-5 to TRBJ1-5; D possibly corresponds to TRBD1 (5 bases). CDR3 length equals 15 residues. Trimming shortened V by 6 bases and J by 7 bases, and 19 bases separated the two germline ends. Per germline, CDR1 LGHNT and CDR2 FRNRAP. Full variable domain (missing parts from reference TRBV12-5 and TRBJ1-5): DARVTQTPRHKVTEMGQEVTMRCQPILGHNTVFWYRQTMMQGLELLAYFRNRAPLDDSGMPKDRFSAEMPDATLATLKIQPSEPRDSAVYFCASGGSGTFVQPQHFGDGTRLSIL.

The CDR3, as DNA: TGTGCCAGCAGTTTTTTTAGGGAGAACAATGAGCAGTTCTTC. Translated, it gives CASSFFRENNEQFF. The rearrangement joins TRBV28 to TRBJ2-1; D may be TRBD2 (5 bases). The V end was cut by 3 bases, the J end by 5 bases, with 11 bases between. The CDR3 is made up of 14 amino acids. Germline V gene data show CDR1 as MDHEN and CDR2 as SYDVKM. The whole variable domain, filled in from reference TRBV28 and TRBJ2-1, reads DVKVTQSSRYLVKRTGEKVFLECVQDMDHENMFWYRQDPGLGLRLIYFSYDVKMKEKGDIPEGYSVSREKKERFSLILESASTNQTSMYLCASSFFRENNEQFFGPGTRLTVL.

The chain couples TRBV7-8 to TRBJ2-3; D perhaps matches TRBD2 (5 bases). The CDR3 totals 21 residues. V was cut by 5 bases and J by 0 bases, with 30 bases left in between. Germline V gene lookup returns CDR1 SGHVS and CDR2 FQNEAQ. This CDR3 is CASSVDNLDSQYIPSTDTQYF. In nucleotides, the CDR3 is TGTGCCAGCAGCGTCGATAATCTGGACTCCCAATATATACCTAGCACAGATACGCAGTATTTT.

The chain carries TRBV3-1 (or the pseudogene TRBV3-2) and TRBJ2-7; weak D call: TRBD1 (7 bases). This CDR3 spans 19 amino acids. Germline V gene data show CDR1 as LGHDT and CDR2 as YNNKEL (reference sequence). The V end was cut by 4 bases, the J end by 1 base, with 26 bases between. The CDR3: CASSPFSRQGLAGSYEQYF. For the CDR3, the DNA is TGTGCCAGCAGCCCTTTCTCTCGACAGGGCCTGGCGGGATCCTACGAGCAGTACTTC.